This TCR beta chain was identified in a study of blood T cell repertoires in COVID-19. About the research overall: Samples representing acute and convalescent COVID-19 were sourced from the United States, Italy and Spain. PBMCs, B-cell-depleted T cells, or T cells provided the cDNA or gDNA that made up the material.

Germline-derived CDR1 and CDR2 are SGHNT and YYREEE (reference sequence). With V trimmed by 0 bases and J by 4 bases, 5 bases remained unmatched. The CDR3 spans 15 residues. As processed by the authors: Amplification with reference gene primers provided the estimates of nucleated cell counts. Sequencing used immunoSEQ multiplex PCR; TCRdb keeps in-frame clones, though not all of them. V and J calls and clone size are those listed in that table; D and trimming were worked out from the DNA. The repertoire consists of about 78,000 clones, with more than 70% occurring once and the leading ten covering less than 6%.

Material for sequencing was peripheral blood. The clonotype originates from a man aged 55 to 69 with active or convalescent COVID-19. The rearrangement uses TRBV5-4 and TRBJ2-5, with 8 nucleotides matching TRBD1. The CDR3 protein is CASSLEQGAGETQYF. The DNA of the CDR3 is TGTGCCAGCAGCTTGGAGCAGGGGGCTGGAGAGACCCAGTACTTC.